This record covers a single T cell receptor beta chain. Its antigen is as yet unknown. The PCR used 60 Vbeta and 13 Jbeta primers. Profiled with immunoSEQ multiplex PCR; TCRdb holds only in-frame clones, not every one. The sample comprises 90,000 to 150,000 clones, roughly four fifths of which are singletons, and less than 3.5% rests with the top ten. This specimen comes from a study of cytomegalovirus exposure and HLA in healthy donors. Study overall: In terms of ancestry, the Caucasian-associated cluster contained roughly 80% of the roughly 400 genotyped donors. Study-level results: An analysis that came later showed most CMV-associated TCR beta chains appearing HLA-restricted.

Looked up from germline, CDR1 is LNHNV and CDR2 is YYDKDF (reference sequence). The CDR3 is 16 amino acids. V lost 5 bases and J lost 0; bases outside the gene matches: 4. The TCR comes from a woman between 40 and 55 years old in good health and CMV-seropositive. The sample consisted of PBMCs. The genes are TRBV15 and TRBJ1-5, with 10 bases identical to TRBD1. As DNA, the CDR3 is TGTGCCACCAGCCGAGGGACAGGGGCTAGCAATCAGCCCCAGCATTTT. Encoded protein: CATSRGTGASNQPQHF.